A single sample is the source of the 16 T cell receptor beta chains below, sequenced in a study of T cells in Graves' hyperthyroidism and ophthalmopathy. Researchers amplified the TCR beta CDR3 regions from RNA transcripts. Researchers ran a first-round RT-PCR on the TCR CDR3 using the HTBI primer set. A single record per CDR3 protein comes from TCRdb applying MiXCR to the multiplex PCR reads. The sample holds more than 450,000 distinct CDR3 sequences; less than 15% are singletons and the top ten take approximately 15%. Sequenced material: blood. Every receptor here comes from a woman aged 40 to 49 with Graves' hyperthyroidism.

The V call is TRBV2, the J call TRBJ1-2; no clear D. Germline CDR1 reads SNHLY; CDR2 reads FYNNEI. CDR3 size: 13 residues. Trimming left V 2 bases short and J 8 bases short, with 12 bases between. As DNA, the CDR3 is TGTGCCAGCAGTGAACGGAGGGATGGAGGCTACACCTTC. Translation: CASSERRDGGYTF.

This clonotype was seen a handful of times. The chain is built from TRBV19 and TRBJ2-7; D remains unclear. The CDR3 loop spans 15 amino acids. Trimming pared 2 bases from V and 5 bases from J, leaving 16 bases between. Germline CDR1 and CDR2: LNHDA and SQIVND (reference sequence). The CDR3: CASSISLQSYHEQYF. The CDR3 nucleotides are TGTGCCAGTAGTATATCGCTCCAGTCCTACCACGAGCAGTACTTC. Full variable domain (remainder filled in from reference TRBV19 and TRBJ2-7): DGGITQSPKYLFRKEGQNVTLSCEQNLNHDAMYWYRQDPGQGLRLIYYSQIVNDFQKGDIAEGYSVSREKKESFPLTVTSAQKNPTAFYLCASSISLQSYHEQYFGPGTRLTVT.

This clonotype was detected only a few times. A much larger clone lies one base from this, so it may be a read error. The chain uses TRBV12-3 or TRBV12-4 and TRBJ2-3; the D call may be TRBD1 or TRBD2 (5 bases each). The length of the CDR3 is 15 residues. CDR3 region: CASSLTGPGTDTRYF. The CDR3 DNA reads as TGTGCCAGCAGTTTAACGGGGCCAGGCACAGATACGCGGTATTTT.

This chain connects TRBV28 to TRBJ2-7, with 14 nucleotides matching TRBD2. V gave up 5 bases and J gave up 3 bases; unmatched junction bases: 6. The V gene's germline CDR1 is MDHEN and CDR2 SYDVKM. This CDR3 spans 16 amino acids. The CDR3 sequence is CASSVSGLAGVYEQYF. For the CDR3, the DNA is TGTGCCAGCAGTGTATCGGGACTAGCGGGAGTCTACGAGCAGTACTTC.

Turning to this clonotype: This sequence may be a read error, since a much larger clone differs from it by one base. CDR3 sequence (DNA): TGTGCCAGCGGTTACTCGTCAGCTAACTATGGCTACACCTTC. Translation gives CASGYSSANYGYTF. This rearrangement joins TRBV6-8 to TRBJ1-2; no clear D. Germline V gene lookup returns CDR1 MNHGY and CDR2 SAAAGT. CDR3 length: 14 residues.

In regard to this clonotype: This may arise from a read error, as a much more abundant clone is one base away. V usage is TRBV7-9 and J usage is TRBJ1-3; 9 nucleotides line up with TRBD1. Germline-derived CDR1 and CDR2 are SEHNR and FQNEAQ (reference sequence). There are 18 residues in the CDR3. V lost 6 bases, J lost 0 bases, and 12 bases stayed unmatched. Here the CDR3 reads CASRPGQGSSFSGNTIYF. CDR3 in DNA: TGTGCCAGCAGACCAGGACAGGGGTCCTCCTTCTCTGGAAACACCATATATTTT.

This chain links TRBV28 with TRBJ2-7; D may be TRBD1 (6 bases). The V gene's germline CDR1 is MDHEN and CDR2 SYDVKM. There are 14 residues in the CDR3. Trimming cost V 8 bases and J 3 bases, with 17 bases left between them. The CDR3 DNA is TGTGCCAGCGGTCTACAGGGCTCCCTCTACGAGCAGTACTTC. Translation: CASGLQGSLYEQYF. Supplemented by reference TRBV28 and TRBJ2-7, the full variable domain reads DVKVTQSSRYLVKRTGEKVFLECVQDMDHENMFWYRQDPGLGLRLIYFSYDVKMKEKGDIPEGYSVSREKKERFSLILESASTNQTSMYLCASGLQGSLYEQYFGPGTRLTVT.

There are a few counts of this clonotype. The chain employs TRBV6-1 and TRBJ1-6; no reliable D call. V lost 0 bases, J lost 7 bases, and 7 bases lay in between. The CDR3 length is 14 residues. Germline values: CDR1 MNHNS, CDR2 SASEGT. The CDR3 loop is CASSEALGNSPLHF. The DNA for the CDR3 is TGTGCCAGCAGTGAAGCGCTCGGAAATTCACCCCTCCACTTT.

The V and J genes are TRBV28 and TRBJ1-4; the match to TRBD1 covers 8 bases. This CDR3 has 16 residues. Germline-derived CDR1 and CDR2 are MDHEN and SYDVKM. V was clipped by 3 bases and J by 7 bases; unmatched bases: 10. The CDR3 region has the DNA TGTGCCAGCAGTTTCCGTAGACAGGGGACGGGTGAAAAACTGTTTTTT. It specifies CASSFRRQGTGEKLFF.

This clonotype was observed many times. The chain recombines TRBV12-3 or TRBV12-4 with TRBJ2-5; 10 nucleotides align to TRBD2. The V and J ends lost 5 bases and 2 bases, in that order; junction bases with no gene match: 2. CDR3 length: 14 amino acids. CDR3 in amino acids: CASSRTSGQETQYF. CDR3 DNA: TGTGCCAGCAGTCGGACTAGCGGACAAGAGACCCAGTACTTC.

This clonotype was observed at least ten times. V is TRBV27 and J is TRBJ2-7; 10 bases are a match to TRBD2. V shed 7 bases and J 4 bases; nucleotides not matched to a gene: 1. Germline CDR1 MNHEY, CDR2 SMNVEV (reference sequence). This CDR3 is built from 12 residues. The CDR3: CASKREGYEQYF. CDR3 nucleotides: TGTGCCAGCAAGCGGGAGGGGTACGAGCAGTACTTC.

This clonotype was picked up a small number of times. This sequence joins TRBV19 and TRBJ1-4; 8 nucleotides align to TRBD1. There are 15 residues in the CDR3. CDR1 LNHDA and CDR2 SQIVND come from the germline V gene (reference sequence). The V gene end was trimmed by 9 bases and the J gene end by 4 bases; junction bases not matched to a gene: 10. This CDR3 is CASRDRRSGNEKLFF. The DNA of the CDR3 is TGTGCCAGCCGGGACAGGCGGTCTGGTAATGAAAAACTGTTTTTT.

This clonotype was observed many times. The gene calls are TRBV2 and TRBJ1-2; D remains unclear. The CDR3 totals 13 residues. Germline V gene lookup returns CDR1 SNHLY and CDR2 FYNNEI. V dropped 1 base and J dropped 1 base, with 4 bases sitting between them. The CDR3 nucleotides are TGTGCCAGCAGTGAAGGGATTAACTATGGCTACACCTTC. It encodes CASSEGINYGYTF.

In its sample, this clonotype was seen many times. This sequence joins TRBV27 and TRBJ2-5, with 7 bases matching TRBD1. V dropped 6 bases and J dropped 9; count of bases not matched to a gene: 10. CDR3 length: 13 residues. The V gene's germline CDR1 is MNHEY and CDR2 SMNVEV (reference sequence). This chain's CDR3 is CASSRDSPLAQYF. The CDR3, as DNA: TGTGCCAGCAGCCGGGACAGTCCCCTGGCCCAGTACTTC.

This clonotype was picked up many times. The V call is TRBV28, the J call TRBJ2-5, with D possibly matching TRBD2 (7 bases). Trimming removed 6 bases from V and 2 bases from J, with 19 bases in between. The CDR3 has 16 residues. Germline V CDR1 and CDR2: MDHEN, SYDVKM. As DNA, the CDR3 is TGTGCCAGCAGCCCTTCTCTCGCGGGGGCACAAGAGACCCAGTACTTC. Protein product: CASSPSLAGAQETQYF.

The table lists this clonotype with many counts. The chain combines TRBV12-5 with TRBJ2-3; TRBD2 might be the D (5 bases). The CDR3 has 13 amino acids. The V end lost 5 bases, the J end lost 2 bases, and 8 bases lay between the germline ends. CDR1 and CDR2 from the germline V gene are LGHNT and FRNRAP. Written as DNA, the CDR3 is TGTGCTAGTGGTGAGGGTTACACAGATACGCAGTATTTT. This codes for CASGEGYTDTQYF.